The source of this T cell receptor (beta chain) is a study of pediatric ulcerative colitis. Trimming removed 3 bases from V and 4 bases from J; junction bases left unmatched: 5. This CDR3 has 14 amino acids. Germline V gene lookup returns CDR1 KGHSH and CDR2 LQKENI. One to two pinch biopsies were taken from the rectum during colonoscopy. Generated by immunoSEQ multiplex PCR, the TCRdb table keeps only in-frame clones and is missing some. The repertoire has more than 40,000 clones, around 79% of them found once; the top ten carry under 4%. Study outcomes and limitations: This repertoire reflects total lymphocytes rather than subpopulations like regulatory T cells. All ulcerative colitis patients, but no controls, carried a couple of rectal clonotypes. Acute severe colitis showed lower rectal diversity from clonal expansions.

Points on this clone: Its antigen remains unknown.

Sequencing was performed on gut tissue. The rearrangement links TRBV18 to TRBJ1-2; 7 bases fit TRBD1. This receptor was obtained from a girl aged 5 to 17 with moderate ulcerative colitis. The CDR3 coding sequence is TGTGCCAGCTCACCCCGGGACAGCGCCTATGGCTACACCTTC. Protein sequence: CASSPRDSAYGYTF. Based on the CDR3 plus reference TRBV18 and TRBJ1-2, the full variable domain is NAGVMQNPRHLVRRRGQEARLRCSPMKGHSHVYWYRQLPEEGLKFMVYLQKENIIDESGMPKERFSAEFPKEGPSILRIQQVVRGDSAAYFCASSPRDSAYGYTFGSGTRLTVV.